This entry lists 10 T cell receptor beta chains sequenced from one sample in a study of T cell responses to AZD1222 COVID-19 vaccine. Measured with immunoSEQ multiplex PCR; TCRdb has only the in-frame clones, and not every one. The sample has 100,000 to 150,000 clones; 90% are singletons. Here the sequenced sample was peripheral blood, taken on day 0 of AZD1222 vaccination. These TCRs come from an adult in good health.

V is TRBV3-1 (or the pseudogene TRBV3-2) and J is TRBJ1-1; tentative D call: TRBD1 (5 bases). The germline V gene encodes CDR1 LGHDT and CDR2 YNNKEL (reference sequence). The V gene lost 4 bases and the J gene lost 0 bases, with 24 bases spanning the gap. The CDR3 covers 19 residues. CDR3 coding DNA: TGTGCCAGCAGCCCTACCATTCCGGACACAGCCCTTTTGAACACTGAAGCTTTCTTT. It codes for CASSPTIPDTALLNTEAFF.

The DNA for the CDR3 is TGTGCCAGCTCACTTCGACAGAGGGGGCAAGGGACTGAAGCTTTCTTT. Protein sequence: CASSLRQRGQGTEAFF. This sequence joins TRBV18 and TRBJ1-1; 7 bases align to TRBD1. Germline V gene lookup returns CDR1 KGHSH and CDR2 LQKENI. CDR3 size: 16 residues. V lost 4 bases, J lost 5 bases, and 13 bases stayed unmatched.

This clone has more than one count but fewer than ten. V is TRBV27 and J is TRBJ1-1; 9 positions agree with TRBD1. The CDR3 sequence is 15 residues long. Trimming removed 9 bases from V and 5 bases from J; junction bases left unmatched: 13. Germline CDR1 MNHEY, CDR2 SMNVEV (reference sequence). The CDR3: CASGTYRGRRTEAFF. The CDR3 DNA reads TGTGCCAGTGGGACCTACAGGGGGCGAAGAACTGAAGCTTTCTTT.

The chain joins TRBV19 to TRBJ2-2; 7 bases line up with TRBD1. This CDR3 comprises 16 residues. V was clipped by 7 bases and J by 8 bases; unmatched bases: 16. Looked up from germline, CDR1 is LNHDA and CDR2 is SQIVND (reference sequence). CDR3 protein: CASTRTGVTFGGELFF. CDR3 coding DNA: TGTGCCAGTACCAGGACAGGCGTGACCTTCGGTGGGGAGCTGTTTTTT.

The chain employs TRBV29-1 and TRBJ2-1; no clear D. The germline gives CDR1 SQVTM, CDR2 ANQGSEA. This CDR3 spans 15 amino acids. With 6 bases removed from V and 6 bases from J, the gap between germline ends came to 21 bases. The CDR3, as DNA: TGCAGCGTGACCAAAGTTGGGCCCCCTTCCAATGAGCAGTTCTTC. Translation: CSVTKVGPPSNEQFF.

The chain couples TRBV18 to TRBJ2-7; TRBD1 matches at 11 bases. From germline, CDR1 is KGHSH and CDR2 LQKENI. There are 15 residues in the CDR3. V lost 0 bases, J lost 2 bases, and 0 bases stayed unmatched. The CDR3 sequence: CASSPPGQGAYEQYF. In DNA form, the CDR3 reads TGTGCCAGCTCACCACCGGGACAGGGGGCCTACGAGCAGTACTTC.

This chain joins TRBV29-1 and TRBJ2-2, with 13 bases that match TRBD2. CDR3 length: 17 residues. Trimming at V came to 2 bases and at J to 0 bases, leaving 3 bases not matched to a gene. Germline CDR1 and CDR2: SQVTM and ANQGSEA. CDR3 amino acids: CSVESTSGGANTGELFF. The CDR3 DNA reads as TGCAGCGTTGAATCCACTAGCGGGGGGGCGAACACCGGGGAGCTGTTTTTT.

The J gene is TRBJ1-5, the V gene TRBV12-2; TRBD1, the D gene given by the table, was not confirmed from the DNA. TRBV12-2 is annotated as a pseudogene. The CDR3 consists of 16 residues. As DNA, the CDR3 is TGTGCAAGTCGCTTAGGAAGGGGATGCAGCAATCAGCCCCAGCATTTT. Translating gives CASRLGRGCSNQPQHF.

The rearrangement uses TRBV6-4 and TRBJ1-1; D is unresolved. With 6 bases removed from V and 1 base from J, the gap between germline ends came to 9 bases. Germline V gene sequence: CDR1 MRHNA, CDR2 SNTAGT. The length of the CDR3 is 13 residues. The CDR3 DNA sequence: TGTGCCAGCAGCGTGTCGGGGAACACTGAAGCTTTCTTT. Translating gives CASSVSGNTEAFF.

CDR3 loop: CASSQDRQLHNLFF. The CDR3 nucleotides are TGCGCCAGCAGCCAAGATCGACAGCTACACAATCTGTTTTTT. This chain links TRBV4-3 with TRBJ1-4, with TRBD1 as a possible D gene (5 bases). In germline, CDR1 is LGHNA, CDR2 YSLEER. V was cut by 0 bases and J by 14 bases, with 16 bases left in between. The CDR3 is made up of 14 amino acids.